This note documents a single TCR beta chain sequence. Its antigen remains unidentified. The data belong to a study of early stage breast cancer tumors. Only in-frame clones appear in the TCRdb table, and some are missing; sequencing was by immunoSEQ multiplex PCR. Of about 53,000 clones in the sample, under 95% are singletons; the top ten hold around 5%. CDR1 is SNHLY and CDR2 is FYNNEI in the germline V gene. This CDR3 has 14 amino acids. V dropped 6 bases and J dropped 6 bases, with 17 bases sitting between them. Study-wide points: Bulk DNA sequencing of unsorted cells missed chain pairing and markers. Most shared enriched TCRB sequences were commonly generated ones.

This chain connects TRBV2 to TRBJ1-1; D remains unclear. Material for sequencing was blood. The clonotype comes from an older person with breast cancer. The CDR3, as DNA: TGTGCCAGCAGCGTGACCCAAGCGGGGTCTGAAGCTTTCTTT. This sequence encodes CASSVTQAGSEAFF. Using reference TRBV2 and TRBJ1-1 for the parts outside the CDR3, the full variable domain is EPEVTQTPSHQVTQMGQEVILRCVPISNHLYFYWYRQILGQKVEFLVSFYNNEISEKSEIFDDQFSVERPDGSNFTLKIRSTKLEDSAMYFCASSVTQAGSEAFFGQGTRLTVV.